This T cell receptor (beta chain) came from a study of blood T cell repertoires in COVID-19. Study details: Acute and convalescent COVID-19 samples came from the United States, Italy and Spain. T cells, B-cell-depleted T cells, or PBMCs provided the cDNA or gDNA that served as material.

The V and J ends lost 3 bases and 2 bases respectively, with 7 bases between them. CDR3 length: 13 amino acids. Authors' methods: Estimates of nucleated cell counts were drawn from the amplification of reference gene primers. This table comes from immunoSEQ multiplex PCR, and its TCRdb copy is limited to in-frame clones, with some not included. The V and J calls and clone size are taken from that table; D and trimming were inferred from the DNA. The sample shows 150,000 to 200,000 clones, about 86% of them seen only once. The chain uses TRBV12-3 or TRBV12-4 and TRBJ1-2; TRBD1 might be the D (6 bases). The specimen sequenced was peripheral blood. This TCR derives from a woman aged 18-29 years who had recovered from COVID-19. In DNA, the CDR3 is TGTGCCAGCAGTTTCGGACAGAACTATGGCTACACCTTC. Protein product: CASSFGQNYGYTF.